The rows below give T cell receptor beta chains drawn from one sample of a study of blood T cells in healthy people across ages. Each CDR3 protein gets one entry after TCRdb re-called the 5' RACE reads with MiXCR. The data show around 1,100,000 distinct CDR3 sequences, with around two fifths seen just once and under 15% held by the top ten. The sample consisted of blood. The receptors here all came from a man aged 18 to 35 in good health. The CDR3 runs from the conserved cysteine through the conserved F or W. The order of the fields is clone size, D gene, V gene, J gene, CDR3 DNA, CDR3 protein. The D gene is left open where the match is weak. Size is stated for part of the rows, as once, few or many counts, or as a class when the clone is expanded.

NA	NA	TRBV20-1	TRBJ2-1	TGCAGTAACGTGAGGCAGTTCTTC	CSNVRQFF
many	NA	TRBV6-2/TRBV6-3	TRBJ2-1	TGTGCCAGCAGTTACGCGGGGAATGAGCAGTTCTTC	CASSYAGNEQFF
NA	NA	TRBV15	TRBJ1-1	TGTGCCAGCGGGGAGGGCTCGAACACTGAAGCTTTCTTT	CASGEGSNTEAFF
few	TRBD2	TRBV20-1	TRBJ2-1	TGCAGTGCTAGAAGCAGGACTAGCGGTGACTACAATGAGCAGTTCTTC	CSARSRTSGDYNEQFF
NA	NA	TRBV20-1	TRBJ2-7	TGCAGTGCTAGAGATGATACAACAGCTTACTCCTACGAGCAGTACTTC	CSARDDTTAYSYEQYF
NA	NA	TRBV28	TRBJ2-7	TGTGCCACCCGAATCAAAGGGATTGGACAAGAGGCCCAGTACTTC	CATRIKGIGQEAQYF
NA	NA	TRBV10-3	TRBJ2-2	TGTGCCATCAGTGTGGGGCAAGACACCGGGGAGCTGTTTTTT	CAISVGQDTGELFF
NA	NA	TRBV9	TRBJ2-3	TGTGCCAGCAAGGGTTTGGGGGATACGCAGTATTTT	CASKGLGDTQYF
few	TRBD1	TRBV4-2	TRBJ1-4	TGTGCCAGCTGCACAGGGGATGGGACTAATGAAAAACTGTTTTTT	CASCTGDGTNEKLFF
NA	NA	TRBV12-3/TRBV12-4	TRBJ2-1	TGTGCCAGCAGTTGGGGCCAGGTTCAGTTCTTC	CASSWGQVQFF
NA	NA	TRBV6-6	TRBJ2-7	TGTGCCAGCAGTTATGCTCAGACCTACGAGCAGTACTTC	CASSYAQTYEQYF
NA	TRBD1	TRBV7-2	TRBJ1-4	TGTGCCAGCTCCTTTAGGGGGACAGGGGGTGAAAAACTGTTTTTT	CASSFRGTGGEKLFF
NA	TRBD2	TRBV25-1	TRBJ2-1	TGTGCCAGCGCCTTTCGGACTAGCGGGGGCCCTTCGGGTGAGCAGTTCTTC	CASAFRTSGGPSGEQFF
few	NA	TRBV20-1	TRBJ2-3	TGCAGTGCTAGCGGCATGGGGACAGATACGCAGTATTTT	CSASGMGTDTQYF
NA	TRBD1	TRBV5-6	TRBJ1-1	TGTGCCAGCAGCGACCAGGGACAGATCAACACTGAAGCTTTCTTT	CASSDQGQINTEAFF
many	NA	TRBV27	TRBJ1-4	TGTGCCAGCAGATACGTTTCCGCAACTAATGAAAAACTGTTTTTT	CASRYVSATNEKLFF
few	TRBD2	TRBV24-1	TRBJ2-5	TGTGCCACCAGTGATTCCACCGGACTAGCAGAGACCCAGTACTTC	CATSDSTGLAETQYF
many	TRBD2	TRBV12-3/TRBV12-4	TRBJ2-5	TGTGCCAGCAGCCCTGGACTAGCTACGACGTGGACCCAGTACTTC	CASSPGLATTWTQYF
many	TRBD1	TRBV5-1	TRBJ2-3	TGCGCCAGCAGCTTGTCAAGACAGGGAGCATCCGATACGCAGTATTTT	CASSLSRQGASDTQYF
few	NA	TRBV7-2	TRBJ2-5	TGTGCCAGCAGCTCTGCAACTAGCACGGAGACCCAGTACTTC	CASSSATSTETQYF
NA	NA	TRBV4-3	TRBJ1-5	TGCGCCAGCAGCCCATCCCTTGGGCAGTTCAATCAGCCCCAGCATTTT	CASSPSLGQFNQPQHF
NA	NA	TRBV11-2	TRBJ2-5	TGTGCCAGCAGCTTAGTGGTGGACAGTCAAGAGACCCAGTACTTC	CASSLVVDSQETQYF
NA	TRBD2	TRBV7-9	TRBJ2-1	TGTGCCAGCAGCTCGCCGCCCCGGACAGGGACTAGCGGCAACAATGAGCAGTTCTTC	CASSSPPRTGTSGNNEQFF
NA	NA	TRBV11-1	TRBJ2-3	TGTGCCAGCAGCTTAGGCAGCGGGCCTAGCACAGATACGCAGTATTTT	CASSLGSGPSTDTQYF
NA	NA	TRBV11-2	TRBJ1-4	TGTGCCAGCAGCCCAACCCGACGGAGGGGGAATGAAAAACTGTTTTTT	CASSPTRRRGNEKLFF
NA	NA	TRBV7-8	TRBJ2-1	TGTGCCAGCAGCTTAGGCCGAAAGGGACCCCGACCTAATGAGCAGTTCTTC	CASSLGRKGPRPNEQFF
once	NA	TRBV27	TRBJ1-1	TGTGCCAGCAGTTTATCCGTCGGGGGTATAATGAACACTGAAGCTTTCTTT	CASSLSVGGIMNTEAFF
NA	NA	TRBV20-1	TRBJ2-1	TGCAGTGCTAGAGATCTGGGGCACTACGATGAGCAGTTCTTC	CSARDLGHYDEQFF
few	NA	TRBV5-1	TRBJ1-1	TGCGCCAGCAGCCATTTCGACCGGGACCGGGGTGAAGCTTTCTTT	CASSHFDRDRGEAFF
few	NA	TRBV10-3	TRBJ1-6	TGTGCCATCAGTGATGAAGGTTCACCCCTCCACTTT	CAISDEGSPLHF
NA	TRBD2	TRBV6-2/TRBV6-3	TRBJ2-2	TGTGCCAGCAGGTCACTAGCGGGGAAAAACACCGGGGAGCTGTTTTTT	CASRSLAGKNTGELFF